Reported below is one TCR beta chain. The PCR was carried out with 60 Vbeta primers and 13 Jbeta primers. Assay used: immunoSEQ multiplex PCR; TCRdb lists only in-frame clones, some missing. The data show some 160,000 clones, under 85% seen once. This record comes from a study of cytomegalovirus exposure and HLA in healthy donors. Trimming left V 0 bases short and J 8 bases short, with 14 bases between. The CDR3 spans 15 residues. Germline CDR1 is SGHRS and CDR2 is YFSETQ. Sequencing was carried out using PBMCs. The clonotype was recovered from a woman in her twenties or thirties in good health and CMV-seronegative. The chain links TRBV5-1 to TRBJ1-4; D possibly corresponds to TRBD1 (6 bases). The CDR3 DNA sequence: TGCGCCAGCAGCTTGGCTGGGGGGGGCGAGGAAAAACTGTTTTTT. As protein: CASSLAGGGEEKLFF.